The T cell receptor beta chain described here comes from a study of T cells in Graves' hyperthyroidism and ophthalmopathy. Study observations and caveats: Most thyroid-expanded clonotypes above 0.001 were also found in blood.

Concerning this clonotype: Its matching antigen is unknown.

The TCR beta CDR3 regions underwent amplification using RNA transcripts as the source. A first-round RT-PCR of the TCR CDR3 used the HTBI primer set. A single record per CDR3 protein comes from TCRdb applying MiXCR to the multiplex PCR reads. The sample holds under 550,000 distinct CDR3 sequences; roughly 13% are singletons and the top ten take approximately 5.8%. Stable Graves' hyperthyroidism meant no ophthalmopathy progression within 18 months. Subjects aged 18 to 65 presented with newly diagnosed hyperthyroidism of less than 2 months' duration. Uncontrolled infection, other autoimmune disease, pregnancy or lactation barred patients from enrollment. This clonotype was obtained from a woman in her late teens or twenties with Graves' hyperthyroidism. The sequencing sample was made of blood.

The CDR3 loop reads CASSGWDGEGTSGGGTGELFF. As DNA, the CDR3 is TGCGCCAGCAGCGGCTGGGACGGCGAAGGGACTAGCGGAGGTGGGACCGGGGAGCTGTTTTTT. The V gene is TRBV5-1, the J gene TRBJ2-2; TRBD2 aligns across 11 bases. With 4 bases clipped from V and 5 bases from J, the junction kept 22 bases outside the gene matches. Germline CDR1 and CDR2: SGHRS and YFSETQ. This CDR3 comprises 21 residues.